This T cell receptor (beta chain) was observed in a study of T-cell reconstitution after alpha-beta-depleted transplantation in children. Germline values: CDR1 DFQATT, CDR2 SNEGSKA (reference sequence). This CDR3 contains 14 residues. Trimming stripped 3 bases from V and 7 bases from J, with 19 bases between. Using unique molecular identifiers, the investigators prepared the TCRbeta library. TCRdb processed the PCR reads anew with MiXCR; each CDR3 protein has one entry. This sample has 600,000 or so distinct CDR3 sequences; 23% occur once, and the top ten carry approximately 14%. This clonotype was counted many times.

The sample consisted of PBMCs, mostly from graft donor cells, taken 360 days after TCRalphabeta/CD19-depleted stem cell transplant. V and J are TRBV20-1 and TRBJ2-7; possibly TRBD1 for D (7 bases). The sequence derives from a boy under three years old who had a stem cell transplant for acute myeloid leukemia, so the T cells may come from the graft donor. The CDR3 protein is CSASPRSGGREQYF. The CDR3 bases are TGCAGTGCTAGCCCCCGGTCAGGGGGGAGAGAGCAGTACTTC.